This paragraph reports one T cell receptor (beta chain). Its target is not known. The sample belongs to a study of cytomegalovirus exposure and HLA in healthy donors. Across the study: Of over 300 genotyped donors, approximately 80% clustered with self-reported Caucasian donors.

Germline V gene data show CDR1 as SGHDN and CDR2 as FVKESK. The length of the CDR3 is 13 residues. V gave up 0 bases and J gave up 6 bases, with 9 bases separating them. PCR used 60 Vbeta primers and 13 Jbeta primers. TCRdb's table, derived via immunoSEQ multiplex PCR, lists solely in-frame clones and lacks some. The sample records roughly 220,000 clones, around four fifths being singletons. Study-wide points: The authors later linked a missense DCLRE1C variant to TCR beta V- and J-gene trimming. Later analysis reportedly placed an Asian-associated ancestry cluster below the roughly 690-donor mean in N-insertions.

The clonotype originates from a man in his forties or fifties in good health and CMV-seronegative. Material for sequencing was PBMCs. The V call is TRBV14, the J call TRBJ2-7; D gene ambiguous. The CDR3 DNA follows: TGTGCCAGCAGCCAAGATGTAAATTCCGAGCAGTACTTC. Translation gives CASSQDVNSEQYF.